Presented here are 3 T cell receptor beta chains from one specimen sequenced in a study of T-cell memory formation after mild COVID-19. TCRdb ran MiXCR on the 5' RACE reads and lists one entry per CDR3 protein. This sample has roughly 280,000 distinct CDR3 sequences, with roughly 8.2% found just once. The sequenced sample was PBMCs or a T cell subset sorted from them (not recorded which). These receptors came from a man aged 18 to 30 who had mild COVID-19 (a few samples of this study predate the infection). Cell type and time point are not known.

This clonotype appeared many times. The rearrangement uses TRBV4-3 and TRBJ2-7, with 7 bases matching TRBD1. J lost 7 bases, V lost 1 base, and 10 bases had no gene match. Germline V gene data show CDR1 as LGHNA and CDR2 as YSLEER. The CDR3 is 15 residues long. The CDR3: CASSQGLTGVREQYF. The DNA for the CDR3 is TGCGCCAGCAGCCAAGGGTTAACAGGGGTGCGGGAGCAGTACTTC.

The chain uses TRBV29-1 and TRBJ2-3; the match to TRBD2 covers 9 bases. The CDR3 contains 16 residues. Germline V gene data show CDR1 as SQVTM and CDR2 as ANQGSEA. J gave up 2 bases and V 3 bases, and 9 bases lay outside the gene matches. CDR3 coding DNA: TGCAGCGTTGAGCTAAGTAGCGGGGGATTCACAGATACGCAGTATTTT. The encoded protein is CSVELSSGGFTDTQYF.

This clonotype was detected only a few times. The V gene is TRBV4-3, the J gene TRBJ2-3, with 8 bases that match TRBD2. Losses at the gene ends were 1 base for V and 2 bases for J; bases not matched to a gene: 2. Germline V CDR1 and CDR2: LGHNA, YSLEER. The CDR3 loop spans 15 amino acids. CDR3 DNA sequence: TGCGCCAGCAGCCAAGGCGGGGGGCTCACAGATACGCAGTATTTT. Residues: CASSQGGGLTDTQYF.